A single TCR beta chain is shown here with its context. As for time point: pre-treatment sample, taken before nivolumab and TIL therapy. The source of the sample is a study of TIL therapy for anti-PD-1-resistant metastatic lung cancer. Sequencing used immunoSEQ v3. The data were produced by immunoSEQ multiplex PCR, yet TCRdb's version contains in-frame clones alone and is incomplete. The sample carries tens of thousands of clones, around four fifths recorded once. This CDR3 spans 14 amino acids. Germline CDR1 and CDR2: SGHRS and YFSETQ. Trimming cost V 3 bases and J 3 bases; bases outside gene matches: 5.

Sequences were derived from blood, sampled at baseline. This TCR derives from a person between 25 and 79 years old with non-small cell lung cancer. The chain employs TRBV5-1 and TRBJ2-7, with 8 bases matching TRBD2. The CDR3 sequence is CASSYRGGYYEQYF. CDR3 DNA sequence: TGCGCCAGCAGCTACCGGGGGGGATACTACGAGCAGTACTTC.